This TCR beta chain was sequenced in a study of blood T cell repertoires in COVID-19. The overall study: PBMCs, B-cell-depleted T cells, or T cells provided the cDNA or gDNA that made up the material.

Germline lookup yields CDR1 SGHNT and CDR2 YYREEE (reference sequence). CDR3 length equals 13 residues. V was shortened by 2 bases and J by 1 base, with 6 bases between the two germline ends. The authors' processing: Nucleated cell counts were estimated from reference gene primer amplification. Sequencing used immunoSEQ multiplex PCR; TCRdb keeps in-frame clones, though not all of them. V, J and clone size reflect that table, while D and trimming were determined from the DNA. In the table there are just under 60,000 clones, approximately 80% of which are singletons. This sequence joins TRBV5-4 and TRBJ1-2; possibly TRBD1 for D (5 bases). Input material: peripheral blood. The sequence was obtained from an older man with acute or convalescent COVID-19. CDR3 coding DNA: TGTGCCAGCAGCTTTCAGGGTAACTATGGCTACACCTTC. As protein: CASSFQGNYGYTF. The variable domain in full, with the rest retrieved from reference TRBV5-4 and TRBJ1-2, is ETGVTQSPTHLIKTRGQQVTLRCSSQSGHNTVSWYQQALGQGPQFIFQYYREEENGRGNFPPRFSGLQFPNYSSELNVNALELDDSALYLCASSFQGNYGYTFGSGTRLTVV.